This T cell receptor (beta chain) originates from a study of blood T cells in healthy people across ages. Study-wide points: Per-million-T-cell TCR beta diversity fell roughly linearly with age.

From germline, CDR1 is LNHNV and CDR2 YYDKDF (reference sequence). This CDR3 contains 14 residues. Remarks on this clonotype: The antigen remains unidentified. The junction does not match germline at one end; this may be a read error.

The donors, healthy Caucasians from Russia, were aged roughly 6 to 90. The authors isolated at least 6.5 million PBMCs per sample. With a J-beta primer mix and a sample-barcoded 5' primer, a second PCR ran about 7 to 12 cycles. Paired-end reads containing CDR3 totaled no fewer than 3 million for each sample. From the 5' RACE reads, TCRdb called clonotypes with MiXCR, one entry per CDR3 protein. The data hold about 730,000 distinct CDR3 sequences, with approximately 39% observed a single time. V usage is TRBV15 and J usage is TRBJ2-3; TRBD2 aligns across 9 bases. This TCR was sampled from a woman between 55 and 75 years old in good health. Sequencing was done on a sample of blood. The CDR3 reads CATSVSGGEDTRYF. Written as DNA, the CDR3 is TGTGCCACCAGTGTTAGCGGGGGAGAAGATACGCGGTATTTT.